This T cell receptor beta chain was obtained from a study of T cell responses to AZD1222 COVID-19 vaccine. The data were produced by immunoSEQ multiplex PCR, yet TCRdb's version contains in-frame clones alone and is incomplete. The table has about 150,000 clones, 90% to 95% seen once; the top ten hold about 3.8%. To note about this clone: The antigen remains undetermined.

V was pared by 3 bases and J by 4 bases, with 11 bases between. This CDR3 has 14 amino acids. CDR1 SGHDT and CDR2 YYEEEE come from the germline V gene. Study-level findings and limits: Clonal diversity was possibly underestimated, and white British individuals and females predominated among donors. Targets within unmutated variant regions were reportedly found for nearly half of spike-specific TCRs.

This chain joins TRBV5-6 and TRBJ1-5, with D possibly matching TRBD1 (5 bases). The sample here was peripheral blood, taken on day 0 of AZD1222 vaccination. The clonotype originates from an adult in good health. The CDR3 sequence: CASSSRDQNQPQHF. The DNA for the CDR3 is TGTGCCAGCAGCTCCCGGGACCAAAATCAGCCCCAGCATTTT. Filled out from reference TRBV5-6 and TRBJ1-5, the complete variable domain reads DAGVTQSPTHLIKTRGQQVTLRCSPKSGHDTVSWYQQALGQGPQFIFQYYEEEERQRGNFPDRFSGHQFPNYSSELNVNALLLGDSALYLCASSSRDQNQPQHFGDGTRLSIL.